This T cell receptor (beta chain) originates from a study of CD8+CD57+ T cells in acquired aplastic anemia. Those patients picked for sequencing had displayed CD8+CD57+ cell expansion on flow cytometry. The length of the CDR3 is 15 residues. V dropped 6 bases and J dropped 1 base, with 14 bases sitting between them. Investigators profiled TCR beta VDJ and CDR3 from genomic DNA template. TCRdb re-derived calls from the reads in MiXCR, one entry per CDR3 protein. This table holds around 500,000 distinct CDR3 sequences, about a third found once. This chain links TRBV12-3 or TRBV12-4 with TRBJ2-3; no firm D call. Sequencing input: sorted CD4+, CD8+, or CD8+CD57+ T cells (not recorded which) from PBMCs. The TCR sequence derives from a human donor with aplastic anemia. The chain's CDR3 is CASSIRTSGTDTQYF. The CDR3 region has the DNA TGTGCCAGCAGCATCAGGACGTCAGGCACAGATACGCAGTATTTT.